This T cell receptor beta chain derives from a study of T cell responses to AZD1222 COVID-19 vaccine. The CDR3 is made up of 15 amino acids. The germline V gene encodes CDR1 SGDLS and CDR2 YYNGEE. The junction had 6 bases not matched to a gene; V was cut back by 3 bases and J by 9 bases. Libraries were prepared by immunoSEQ multiplex PCR; TCRdb keeps only in-frame clonotypes and omits some of them. The table shows 95,000 to 100,000 clones, with roughly nine tenths occurring only once. The TCR originated in an adult in good health. V and J are TRBV9 and TRBJ2-1; 13 positions agree with TRBD2. This specimen was peripheral blood, taken on day 0 of AZD1222 vaccination. The DNA for the CDR3 is TGTGCCAGCAGCGGAAGACTAGCGGGAGGCAGTGAGCAGTTCTTC. It specifies CASSGRLAGGSEQFF.